The 14 T cell receptor beta chains below come from one sample, sequenced in a study of T cells in narcolepsy. Produced via immunoSEQ multiplex PCR; TCRdb's table is partial and in-frame only. The sample holds tens of thousands of clones, roughly four fifths seen once. Sequences were obtained from CD45RA- memory CD4+ T cells from PBMCs. These receptors all stem from a human donor with narcolepsy.

The rearrangement links TRBV29-1 to TRBJ1-5; 8 bases are a match to TRBD1. V lost 5 bases and J lost 3; bases outside the gene matches: 3. Germline CDR1 SQVTM, CDR2 ANQGSEA. The CDR3 totals 13 residues. This CDR3 reads CSVQTGVNQPQHF. The CDR3 bases are TGCAGCGTTCAGACAGGGGTCAATCAGCCCCAGCATTTT.

V usage is TRBV9 and J usage is TRBJ2-7; the D gene could be TRBD1 or TRBD2 (5 bases each). V lost 3 bases, J lost 3 bases, and 13 bases lay in between. CDR1 SGDLS and CDR2 YYNGEE come from the germline V gene. The CDR3 extends over 14 amino acids. CDR3 DNA: TGTGCCAGCAGCGCCCGGGACCGATACTACGAGCAGTACTTC. This codes for CASSARDRYYEQYF.

The chain employs TRBV6-5 and TRBJ2-7; no reliable D call. In germline, CDR1 is MNHEY, CDR2 SVGAGI. Trimming shortened V by 0 bases and J by 0 bases, and 9 bases separated the two germline ends. This CDR3 region has 15 residues. The CDR3 protein is CASSYSTVNSYEQYF. DNA for the CDR3: TGTGCCAGCAGTTACTCGACGGTAAACTCCTACGAGCAGTACTTC.

The V and J genes are TRBV7-8 and TRBJ2-7; D unclear. The length of the CDR3 is 15 residues. Germline CDR1 reads SGHVS; CDR2 reads FQNEAQ. V lost 0 bases to trimming and J lost 2 bases, with 11 bases between them. Written as DNA, the CDR3 is TGTGCCAGCAGCTTAGCGCGGTCAGCCACCTACGAGCAGTACTTC. As protein: CASSLARSATYEQYF.

The J gene is TRBJ2-1, the V gene TRBV19; D is possibly TRBD2 (5 bases). Germline CDR1 and CDR2: LNHDA and SQIVND (reference sequence). The CDR3 sequence is 12 residues long. Trimming stripped 3 bases from V and 9 bases from J, with 9 bases between. In DNA, the CDR3 is TGTGCCAGTAGTATCCTAGCTTCTGAGCAGTTCTTC. Its protein product is CASSILASEQFF.

As to this clone: At one of its ends the junction is not consistent with the germline gene, which may arise from a read error. The identical CDR3 is also encoded by other nucleotide sequences in the sample. The chain has TRBV29-1 and TRBJ1-1; 7 bases fit TRBD1. The germline V gene has CDR1 SQVTM and CDR2 ANQGSEA. The CDR3 loop spans 13 amino acids. The CDR3 DNA sequence: TGCAGCGTTAAAGACAGGGTGAATACTGAAGCTTTCTTT. It encodes CSVKDRVNTEAFF.

This clone was observed a few times. The chain couples TRBV19 to TRBJ1-4; D possibly corresponds to TRBD1 (5 bases). The CDR3 contains 15 residues. Trimming shortened V by 1 base and J by 8 bases, and 14 bases separated the two germline ends. Germline assignment: CDR1 LNHDA and CDR2 SQIVND (reference sequence). CDR3 amino acids: CASSIGGRVGEKLFF. CDR3 coding DNA: TGTGCCAGTAGTATAGGGGGCAGGGTTGGGGAAAAACTGTTTTTT.

The gene calls are TRBV30 and TRBJ1-4, with D uncertain. This CDR3 has 13 residues. The V end lost 0 bases, the J end lost 7 bases, and 9 bases lay between the germline ends. The germline V gene encodes CDR1 GTSNPN and CDR2 SVGIG (reference sequence). The CDR3: CAWSVQRTEKLFF. The CDR3 nucleotides are TGTGCCTGGAGTGTACAAAGAACTGAAAAACTGTTTTTT. The entire variable domain, with the rest obtained from reference TRBV30 and TRBJ1-4, is as follows: SQTIHQWPATLVQPVGSPLSLECTVEGTSNPNLYWYRQAAGRGLQLLFYSVGIGQISSEVPQNLSASRPQDRQFILSSKKLLLSDSGFYLCAWSVQRTEKLFFGSGTQLSVL.

This rearrangement joins TRBV7-2 to TRBJ2-5; D is perhaps TRBD1 or TRBD2 (5 bases each). The J call is doubtful: the DNA matches TRBJ2-7 better. Germline lookup yields CDR1 SGHTA and CDR2 FQGNSA. The length of the CDR3 is 18 residues. The CDR3 here is CASSQNLLGAALSYEQYF. CDR3 nucleotide sequence: TGTGCCAGCAGCCAAAATCTCCTCGGGGCTGCTTTGTCCTACGAGCAGTACTTC.

Points on this clone: Within the sample, other DNA sequences also encode this same CDR3. The rearrangement joins TRBV5-1 to TRBJ2-3; 11 nucleotides match TRBD2. The junction had 12 bases not matched to a gene; V was cut back by 8 bases and J by 4 bases. Germline loops: CDR1 SGHRS, CDR2 YFSETQ. CDR3 length: 16 residues. The CDR3 DNA reads as TGCGCCAGTAGCAGTAGCGGGGGGGTGAGCGCAGATACGCAGTATTTT. Its protein product is CASSSSGGVSADTQYF.

This chain uses TRBV5-6 with TRBJ1-2; 8 nucleotides agree with TRBD1. The junction had 5 bases not matched to a gene; V was cut back by 0 bases and J by 4 bases. Germline lookup yields CDR1 SGHDT and CDR2 YYEEEE. The CDR3 runs to 15 residues. The CDR3 reads CASSLVGQEGYGYTF. DNA of the CDR3: TGTGCCAGCAGCTTGGTGGGACAGGAGGGCTATGGCTACACCTTC.

The chain combines TRBV28 with TRBJ1-2; TRBD1 is a possible D gene (6 bases). Germline CDR1 MDHEN, CDR2 SYDVKM. The CDR3 contains 10 residues. Trimming shortened V by 8 bases and J by 11 bases, and 12 bases separated the two germline ends. The CDR3 region has the DNA TGTGCCAGCGAGGGACAAGTGTACACCTTC. This encodes CASEGQVYTF.

The chain links TRBV4-1 to TRBJ2-2; 8 bases agree with TRBD2. The germline CDR1 and CDR2 sequences are MGHRA and YSYEKL. The CDR3 is 15 residues long. J gave up 4 bases and V 1 base, and 2 bases lay outside the gene matches. The CDR3 reads CASSQGTSGTGELFF. Written as DNA, the CDR3 is TGCGCCAGCAGCCAAGGAACTAGCGGCACCGGGGAGCTGTTTTTT.

This clone has a single count. The J gene is TRBJ2-7, the V gene TRBV5-1, with no clear D. This CDR3 is 14 amino acids long. Deletions cut 0 bases from V and 1 base from J, with 8 bases between. Germline V CDR1 and CDR2: SGHRS, YFSETQ. CDR3 amino acids: CASSLESTSYEQYF. The DNA for the CDR3 is TGCGCCAGCAGCTTGGAGAGCACGTCCTACGAGCAGTACTTC.